This passage covers 9 T cell receptor beta chains from one sample sequenced in a study of PD-1 blockade in mismatch repair-deficient tumors. Generated by immunoSEQ multiplex PCR, the TCRdb table keeps only in-frame clones and is missing some. The data hold around 62,000 clones, with approximately 78% observed a single time. Source: peripheral blood, taken 2 weeks after starting pembrolizumab. Receptors were obtained from an adult with mismatch repair-deficient cancer.

Turning to this clone: Relative to the germline gene, one junction end is altered; a read error may explain this. The rearrangement links TRBV4-1 to TRBJ2-7; 9 positions match TRBD2. Germline values: CDR1 MGHRA, CDR2 YSYEKL. This CDR3 has 15 amino acids. CDR3 in DNA: TGTGCCAGCAGCCCCGGAGCGGGAGGAGGAGACGAGCAGTACTTC. Encoded protein: CASSPGAGGGDEQYF.

This clone has more than one count but fewer than ten. J is TRBJ2-7 and V is TRBV27; TRBD1 agrees at 9 bases. The germline CDR1 and CDR2 sequences are MNHEY and SMNVEV (reference sequence). This CDR3 is built from 14 residues. J lost 4 bases, V lost 3 bases, and 4 bases had no gene match. Here the CDR3 reads CASSLTGGLYEQYF. Here the CDR3 DNA reads TGTGCCAGCAGTTTGACAGGGGGACTATACGAGCAGTACTTC.

In its sample, this clone was seen a few times. This chain connects TRBV6-1 to TRBJ2-7; D is uncertain. This CDR3 is 15 amino acids long. V lost 7 bases, J lost 5 bases, and 21 bases lay in between. In germline, CDR1 is MNHNS, CDR2 SASEGT. In DNA, the CDR3 is TGTGCCAGCATTCCCCAAACCAGGTTCAGTCACGAGCAGTACTTC. Amino acid sequence: CASIPQTRFSHEQYF.

This rearrangement joins TRBV5-6 to TRBJ1-1; D is perhaps TRBD1 (5 bases). V lost 1 base, J lost 1 base, and 8 bases lay in between. This CDR3 has 14 amino acids. Per the germline V gene, CDR1 is SGHDT and CDR2 is YYEEEE. CDR3 residues: CASSLPGPNTEAFF. CDR3 DNA: TGTGCCAGCAGCTTGCCGGGGCCGAACACTGAAGCTTTCTTT.

V is TRBV30 and J is TRBJ2-7; TRBD2 is a possible D gene (6 bases). The V and J ends lost 7 bases and 3 bases respectively, with 25 bases between them. The length of the CDR3 is 16 residues. The germline gives CDR1 GTSNPN, CDR2 SVGIG (reference sequence). The CDR3 sequence is CAFHDIRRDWVYEQYF. The CDR3 region has the DNA TGTGCCTTCCACGATATCAGGCGGGATTGGGTCTACGAGCAGTACTTC.

The chain combines TRBV6-1 with TRBJ2-7, with 12 bases matching TRBD2. The CDR3 is 14 amino acids. The germline V gene has CDR1 MNHNS and CDR2 SASEGT. Trimming cost V 6 bases and J 6 bases; bases outside gene matches: 6. The chain's CDR3 is CASSVLAGGAEQYF. The CDR3 nucleotides read TGTGCCAGCAGCGTACTAGCGGGAGGAGCCGAGCAGTACTTC.

The gene calls are TRBV27 and TRBJ1-3; D is perhaps TRBD1 (6 bases). This CDR3 has 15 residues. Trimming cost V 6 bases and J 3 bases, with 15 bases left between them. Germline assignment: CDR1 MNHEY and CDR2 SMNVEV (reference sequence). The CDR3 DNA is TGTGCCAGCAGGCCCACAGGGTTAGATGGAAACACCATATATTTT. Its protein is CASRPTGLDGNTIYF.

The CDR3: CASSDSTSSYNEQFF. The CDR3 coding sequence is TGTGCCAGCAGTGACTCGACGAGCTCCTACAATGAGCAGTTCTTC. V and J are TRBV2 and TRBJ2-1, with D unresolved. V was cut by 3 bases and J by 0 bases, with 9 bases left in between. The germline gives CDR1 SNHLY, CDR2 FYNNEI. The CDR3 consists of 15 residues. The entire variable domain, with the rest obtained from reference TRBV2 and TRBJ2-1, is as follows: EPEVTQTPSHQVTQMGQEVILRCVPISNHLYFYWYRQILGQKVEFLVSFYNNEISEKSEIFDDQFSVERPDGSNFTLKIRSTKLEDSAMYFCASSDSTSSYNEQFFGPGTRLTVL.

This chain connects TRBV7-2 to TRBJ2-3; D gene ambiguous. This CDR3 contains 11 residues. Per the germline V gene, CDR1 is SGHTA and CDR2 is FQGNSA. V lost 5 bases, J lost 6 bases, and 6 bases lay in between. CDR3 amino acids: CASSTYDTQYF. The CDR3 region has the DNA TGTGCCAGCAGCACTTACGATACGCAGTATTTT.